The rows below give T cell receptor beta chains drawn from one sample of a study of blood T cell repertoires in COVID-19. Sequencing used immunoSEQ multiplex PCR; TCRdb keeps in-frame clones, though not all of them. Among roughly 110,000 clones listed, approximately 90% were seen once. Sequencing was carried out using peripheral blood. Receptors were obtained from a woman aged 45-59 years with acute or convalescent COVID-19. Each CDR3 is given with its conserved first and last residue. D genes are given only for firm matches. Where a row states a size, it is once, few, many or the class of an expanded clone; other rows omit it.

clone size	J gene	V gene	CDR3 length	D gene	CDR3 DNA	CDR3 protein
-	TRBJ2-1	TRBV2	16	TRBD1	TGTGCCAGCAGCTACGGACAGGGTGCCTCCTACAATGAGCAGTTCTTC	CASSYGQGASYNEQFF
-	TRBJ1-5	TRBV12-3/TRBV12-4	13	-	TGTGCCAGCAGTTCGGGTCTTCATCAGCCCCAGCATTTT	CASSSGLHQPQHF
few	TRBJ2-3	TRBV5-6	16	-	TGTGCCAGCAGCTTGAAACTAGATATCTTCACAGATACGCAGTATTTT	CASSLKLDIFTDTQYF
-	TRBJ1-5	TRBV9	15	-	TGTGCCAGCAGCGTAGGGCCTATCCCGGGGCAGCCCCAGCATTTT	CASSVGPIPGQPQHF
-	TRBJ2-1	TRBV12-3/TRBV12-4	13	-	TGTGCCAGCAGTTTAGGGGCCAGGGATGAGCAGTTCTTC	CASSLGARDEQFF
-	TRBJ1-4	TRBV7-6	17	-	TGTGCCAGCAGCTCACAACCAGCAGGGGCTTCTAATGAAAAACTGTTTTTT	CASSSQPAGASNEKLFF
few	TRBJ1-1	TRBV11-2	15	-	TGTGCCAGCAGCCAGGGGAGTATAGGGAACACTGAAGCTTTCTTT	CASSQGSIGNTEAFF
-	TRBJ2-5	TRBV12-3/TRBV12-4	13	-	TGTGCCAGCAGTTTCGGTCTGAAAGAGACCCAGTACTTC	CASSFGLKETQYF
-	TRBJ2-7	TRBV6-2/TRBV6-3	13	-	TGTGCCAGCAGTTTACAGGGATGGTACGAGCAGTACTTC	CASSLQGWYEQYF
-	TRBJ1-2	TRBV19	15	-	TGTGCCAGTAGTATTTGTAAACAGGCTACCTATGGCTACACCTTC	CASSICKQATYGYTF
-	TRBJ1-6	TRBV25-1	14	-	TGTGCCAGCAGTAAAGGGGGTGATAATTCACCCCTCCACTTT	CASSKGGDNSPLHF
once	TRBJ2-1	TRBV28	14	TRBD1	TGTGCCAGCAGTCCCGGGACAGGGATCAATGAGCAGTTCTTC	CASSPGTGINEQFF
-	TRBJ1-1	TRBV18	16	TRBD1	TGTGCCAGCTCACCCGTCAGGGGGCTTGGGAACACTGAAGCTTTCTTT	CASSPVRGLGNTEAFF
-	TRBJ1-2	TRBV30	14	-	TGTGCCTGGAGTAGTTCAGGGCTTTACTATGGCTACACCTTC	CAWSSSGLYYGYTF
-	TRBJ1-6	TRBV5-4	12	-	TGTGCCAGCAGCTTTACAGGTTCACCCCTCCACTTT	CASSFTGSPLHF
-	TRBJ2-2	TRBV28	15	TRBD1	TGTGCCAGCAGTTTATTGGGACAGGGAACCGGGGAGCTGTTTTTT	CASSLLGQGTGELFF
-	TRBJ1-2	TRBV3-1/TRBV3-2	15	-	TGTGCCAGCAGCCCAACACCCCAGGGATCCTATGGCTACACCTTC	CASSPTPQGSYGYTF
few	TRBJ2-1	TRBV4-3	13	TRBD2	TGCGCCAGCAGCTCCCTAGCGGGCAATGAGCAGTTCTTC	CASSSLAGNEQFF
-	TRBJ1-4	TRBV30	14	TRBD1	TGTGCCTGGCATACCGGGACAGGCGTCGAAAAACTGTTTTTT	CAWHTGTGVEKLFF
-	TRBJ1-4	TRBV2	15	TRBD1	TGTGCCAGCTTAACAGGGGGCAAGGGAGGTGAAAAACTGTTTTTT	CASLTGGKGGEKLFF
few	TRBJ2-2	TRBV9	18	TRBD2	TGTGCCAGCAGCTCCCACACCAGCGGGGGTAAAGACACCGGGGAGCTGTTTTTT	CASSSHTSGGKDTGELFF
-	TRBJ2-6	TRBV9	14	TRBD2	TGTGCCAGCAGCCTAGCGGCTGGGGCCAACGTCCTGACTTTC	CASSLAAGANVLTF
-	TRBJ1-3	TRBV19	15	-	TGTGCCAGTAGTATGGGACGGGGGTATGGAAACACCATATATTTT	CASSMGRGYGNTIYF
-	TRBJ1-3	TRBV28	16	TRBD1	TGTGCCAGCGGCCTGCTCGACAGGGGACGAAGAAACACCATATATTTT	CASGLLDRGRRNTIYF
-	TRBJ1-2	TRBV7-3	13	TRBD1	TGTGCCAGCAGCCCGACAGGGAGGAATGGCTACACCTTC	CASSPTGRNGYTF
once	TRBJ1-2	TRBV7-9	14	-	TGTGCCAGCAGCTTAGATACCAGTCCCAATGGCTACACCTTC	CASSLDTSPNGYTF
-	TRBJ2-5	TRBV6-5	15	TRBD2	TGTGCCAGCATCCTAAGTGGAAGCGGGGGAGAGACCCAGTACTTC	CASILSGSGGETQYF
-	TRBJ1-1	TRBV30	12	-	TGTGCTTCCCGGAGGGCGAACACTGAAGCTTTCTTT	CASRRANTEAFF
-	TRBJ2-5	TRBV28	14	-	TGTGCCAGCAGTCGGGAGCGCCTCCAAGAGACCCAGTACTTC	CASSRERLQETQYF
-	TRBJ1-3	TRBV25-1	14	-	TGTGCCAGCAGTGACCCTAACTCTGGAAACACCATATATTTT	CASSDPNSGNTIYF
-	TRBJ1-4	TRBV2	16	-	TGTGCCAGCAGTGAACGACAGATCCTGTATAATGAAAAACTGTTTTTT	CASSERQILYNEKLFF
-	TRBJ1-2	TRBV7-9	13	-	TGTGCCAGCACCTTTGGAGCCTCCTATGGCTACACCTTC	CASTFGASYGYTF
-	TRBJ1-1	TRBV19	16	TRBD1	TGTGCCAGTAGTATCGGGGGGACAGGATGGAACACTGAAGCTTTCTTT	CASSIGGTGWNTEAFF
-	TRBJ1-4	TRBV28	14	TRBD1	TGTGCCAGCAGTTTAGGACGGGCAGGGGGAAAACTGTTTTTT	CASSLGRAGGKLFF
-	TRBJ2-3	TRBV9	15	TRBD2	TGTGCCAGCAGCGTAGCCGGGACTATCACAGATACGCAGTATTTT	CASSVAGTITDTQYF
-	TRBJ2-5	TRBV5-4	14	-	TGTGCCAGCAGCTTGGGAGGCGGCCAAGAGACCCAGTACTTC	CASSLGGGQETQYF
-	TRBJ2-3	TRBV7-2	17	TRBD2	TGTGCCAGCAGCTTCGGACTAGCGGGATCCCGGGGAGATACGCAGTATTTT	CASSFGLAGSRGDTQYF
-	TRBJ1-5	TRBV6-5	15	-	TGTGCCAGCACCTGGGGTTGGAGACAGAATCAGCCCCAGCATTTT	CASTWGWRQNQPQHF
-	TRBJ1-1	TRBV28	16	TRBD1	TGTGCCAGCAGTTTATTACCGGGACAGGGGAAAACTGAAGCTTTCTTT	CASSLLPGQGKTEAFF
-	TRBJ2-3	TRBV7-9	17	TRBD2	TGTGCCAGCAGCTCAGCGACTAGCGGGGGGTTCGCAGATACGCAGTATTTT	CASSSATSGGFADTQYF
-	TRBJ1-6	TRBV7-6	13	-	TGTGCCAGCAGCTTAAGGGAGCGGCCACCCCTCCACTTT	CASSLRERPPLHF
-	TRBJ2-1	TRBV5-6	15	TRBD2	TGTGCCAGCAGCCAAGAAGCGGGGGGATACAATGAGCAGTTCTTC	CASSQEAGGYNEQFF
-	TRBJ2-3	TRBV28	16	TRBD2	TGTGCCACTCGTAAAGCGGGAGGGGGGCGCACAGATACGCAGTATTTT	CATRKAGGGRTDTQYF